One TCR beta chain is described in this entry. Its specificity is not known. The sample comes from a study of vaccination effects on CD4 cells after COVID-19. Germline-derived CDR1 and CDR2 are MNHEY and SVGAGI. This CDR3 is built from 14 residues. V was pared by 2 bases and J by 6 bases, with 13 bases between. Clones were read by immunoSEQ multiplex PCR, and TCRdb kept only the in-frame ones, dropping some. Among tens of thousands of clones listed, 65% to 80% were seen once. A 10-day culture period preceded the isolation of CD4+ T cells. This sample comprised CD4+ T cells from PBMCs cultured without peptide, obtained before COVID-19 vaccination. This sequence was found in a human donor who received a COVID-19 vaccine. The chain couples TRBV6-5 to TRBJ1-2; a weak D match, TRBD1 (5 bases). CDR3 protein: CASSYAIGEDGYTF. The CDR3, as DNA: TGTGCCAGCAGTTACGCGATAGGGGAAGATGGCTACACCTTC.